This T cell receptor beta chain was profiled in a study of cytomegalovirus exposure and HLA in healthy donors. The length of the CDR3 is 16 residues. V was clipped by 3 bases and J by 5 bases; unmatched bases: 14. CDR1 is SGHRS and CDR2 is YFSETQ in the germline V gene. PCR involved 60 Vbeta and 13 Jbeta primers. Here immunoSEQ multiplex PCR was the method, and the copy in TCRdb shows in-frame clones only, minus some. The sample consists of under 250,000 clones, just under 80% of them appearing once. The receptor was derived from a boy aged 5-17 years in good health and CMV-seronegative. What was sequenced was PBMCs. V usage is TRBV5-1 and J usage is TRBJ2-7; 7 bases are shared with TRBD2. The CDR3: CASSSPGVAGDHEQYF. The DNA for the CDR3 is TGCGCCAGCAGCTCCCCAGGTGTGGCGGGAGATCACGAGCAGTACTTC.